The 30 T cell receptor beta chains listed next were all sequenced from one sample in a study of T cells in Graves' hyperthyroidism and ophthalmopathy. The CDR3 regions of TCR beta were amplified from RNA transcripts. The HTBI primer set was used in a first-round RT-PCR of the TCR CDR3. Each CDR3 protein gets one entry after TCRdb re-called the multiplex PCR reads with MiXCR. Here the sample spans hundreds of thousands of distinct CDR3 sequences, approximately 14% being singletons. Sequenced input: blood. Receptor source: a woman aged 40-49 years with Graves' ophthalmopathy.

V gene TRBV28 combines with J gene TRBJ2-5, with D possibly TRBD1 on 6 matching bases. This CDR3 spans 12 amino acids. V shed 7 bases and J shed 7 bases, with 13 bases lying between them. CDR1 is MDHEN, CDR2 SYDVKM, per germline. As DNA, the CDR3 is TGTGCCAGCAAAACAGGGAAAGGGACCCAGTACTTC. Protein sequence: CASKTGKGTQYF.

This clonotype has a count of ten or more. V is TRBV12-3 or TRBV12-4 and J is TRBJ2-7; TRBD1 is a possible D gene (5 bases). The CDR3 has 13 amino acids. The V gene lost 4 bases and the J gene lost 0 bases, with 7 bases spanning the gap. CDR3 protein: CASSWGSSYEQYF. The CDR3 DNA sequence: TGTGCCAGCAGTTGGGGCAGCTCCTACGAGCAGTACTTC.

The sample holds many counts of this clonotype. The chain uses TRBV28 and TRBJ1-3, with TRBD1 identical over 9 bases. Germline V gene data show CDR1 as MDHEN and CDR2 as SYDVKM. The CDR3 runs 15 residues. V trimming: 6 bases; J trimming: 0 bases; junction bases outside the gene matches: 3. CDR3 sequence (DNA): TGTGCCAGCAGCCACAGGGGGCTCTCTGGAAACACCATATATTTT. As protein: CASSHRGLSGNTIYF.

The sample holds many counts of this clonotype. The chain couples TRBV19 to TRBJ2-7, with D perhaps matching TRBD1 or TRBD2 (5 bases each). The CDR3 sequence is 15 residues long. Germline CDR1 and CDR2: LNHDA and SQIVND (reference sequence). Deletions cut 9 bases from V and 0 bases from J, with 18 bases between. CDR3 nucleotide sequence: TGTGCCAGCAGAGGGATGGGAGACAGCTCCTACGAGCAGTACTTC. Its translation: CASRGMGDSSYEQYF.

The V and J genes are TRBV7-2 and TRBJ2-7; possible D gene TRBD2, 5 bases. This CDR3 comprises 14 residues. Germline V gene lookup returns CDR1 SGHTA and CDR2 FQGNSA. With 11 bases removed from V and 5 bases from J, the gap between germline ends came to 22 bases. The DNA for the CDR3 is TGTGCCTGCACCCTGCTAGCCCAACGACACGAGCAGTACTTC. The encoded protein is CACTLLAQRHEQYF.

Ten or more counts support this clonotype. V gene TRBV27 combines with J gene TRBJ1-5; D is ambiguous. V was clipped by 0 bases and J by 6 bases, with 9 bases between them. CDR1 and CDR2 (germline): MNHEY, SMNVEV (reference sequence). The CDR3 is 14 amino acids. The CDR3 DNA reads as TGTGCCAGCAGTTTATCTATAACCAGTCAGCCCCAGCATTTT. Amino acids: CASSLSITSQPQHF.

This clonotype showed up many times. The gene calls are TRBV28 and TRBJ2-7, with 8 bases fitting TRBD1. Germline-derived CDR1 and CDR2 are MDHEN and SYDVKM. The CDR3 contains 13 residues. V shed 6 bases and J 7 bases; nucleotides not matched to a gene: 8. CDR3 DNA: TGTGCCAGCAGATCGGACAGGGATGCTGAGCAGTACTTC. Translating it yields CASRSDRDAEQYF.

This clonotype has ten or more counts. The chain links TRBV10-3 to TRBJ1-2; D gene uncertain. Trimming took off 3 bases at V and 6 bases at J, with 11 bases between the two ends. The CDR3 runs to 13 residues. Germline loops: CDR1 ENHRY, CDR2 SYGVKD. CDR3 nucleotides: TGTGCCATCAGTGAAGGTCAGGTCGATGGCTACACCTTC. Protein product: CAISEGQVDGYTF.

The table lists this clonotype with many counts. This chain joins TRBV7-9 and TRBJ2-7; D might be TRBD2 (6 bases). Germline V CDR1 and CDR2: SEHNR, FQNEAQ (reference sequence). The V gene lost 4 bases and the J gene lost 7 bases, with 11 bases spanning the gap. CDR3 size: 12 residues. CDR3 sequence reads: CASSSLGGEQYF. The CDR3, as DNA: TGTGCCAGCAGCTCACTAGGAGGGGAGCAGTACTTC.

The sample holds many counts of this clonotype. CDR3: CASSTTGSSKNIQYF. The CDR3, as DNA: TGCGCCAGCAGTACTACAGGGTCGTCCAAAAACATTCAGTACTTC. This chain uses TRBV5-1 with TRBJ2-4; a possible D gene is TRBD1 (6 bases). V lost 5 bases and J lost 2, with 14 bases in between. The CDR3 extends over 15 amino acids. Per the germline V gene, CDR1 is SGHRS and CDR2 is YFSETQ.

V is TRBV7-8 and J is TRBJ1-2; the D is unclear. V gave up 3 bases and J gave up 0 bases, with 11 bases separating them. CDR1 and CDR2 from the germline V gene are SGHVS and FQNEAQ. This CDR3 region has 15 residues. The CDR3 is CASSFGISANYGYTF. In DNA form, the CDR3 reads TGTGCCAGCAGCTTTGGTATCTCGGCTAACTATGGCTACACCTTC.

V usage is TRBV11-2 and J usage is TRBJ2-7; D call uncertain. The CDR3 is 12 amino acids. The V and J ends lost 5 bases and 7 bases respectively, with 12 bases between them. Germline assignment: CDR1 SGHAT and CDR2 FQNNGV. CDR3 in DNA: TGTGCCAGCAGCCCATGGGGTGGGGAGCAGTACTTC. It specifies CASSPWGGEQYF.

The CDR3, as DNA: TGCGCCAGCAGTGAGTACGGGGAGAATGAGCAGTTCTTC. It codes for CASSEYGENEQFF. The rearrangement uses TRBV10-2 and TRBJ2-1; perhaps TRBD2 as D (5 bases). Germline V CDR1 and CDR2: WSHSY, SAAADI. This CDR3 has 13 amino acids. V was pared by 1 base and J by 7 bases, with 8 bases between.

In its sample, this clonotype was seen many times. The chain is built from TRBV19 and TRBJ1-5, with 10 bases lining up with TRBD1. The CDR3 contains 14 residues. With 6 bases clipped from V and 9 bases from J, the junction kept 8 bases outside the gene matches. The germline CDR1 and CDR2 sequences are LNHDA and SQIVND (reference sequence). The chain's CDR3 is CASRTGGHRGPQHF. The CDR3 bases are TGTGCCAGTAGGACAGGGGGCCACCGGGGGCCCCAGCATTTT.

This clonotype appeared many times. This sequence joins TRBV6-1 and TRBJ1-2, with D uncertain. CDR1 and CDR2 from the germline V gene are MNHNS and SASEGT. The germline V and J ends were trimmed by 5 bases and 0 bases, with 7 bases remaining between them. This CDR3 is built from 13 residues. The CDR3 region is CASSKTANYGYTF. CDR3 nucleotide sequence: TGTGCCAGCAGTAAGACTGCTAACTATGGCTACACCTTC.

This clonotype has a count of ten or more. The chain joins TRBV6-5 to TRBJ1-3, with 8 nucleotides matching TRBD1. The CDR3 length is 15 residues. Germline V lookup: CDR1 MNHEY, CDR2 SVGAGI. Trimming took 5 bases from V and 2 from J; bases not matched to a gene: 5. In nucleotides, the CDR3 is TGTGCCAGCAGTATGGGACAGGAACCTGGAAACACCATATATTTT. Protein sequence: CASSMGQEPGNTIYF.

In this sample, this clonotype turned up many times. The gene calls are TRBV12-3 or TRBV12-4 and TRBJ2-5; maybe TRBD1 (5 bases). There are 15 residues in the CDR3. Trimming left V 0 bases short and J 5 bases short, with 13 bases between. CDR3 in DNA: TGTGCCAGCAGTTTAGCGCAAGGCAGGGTGGAGACCCAGTACTTC. This sequence encodes CASSLAQGRVETQYF.

This clonotype was seen a few times. The chain's CDR3 is CSARGTGGVIGYEQYF. The CDR3, as DNA: TGCAGTGCTAGAGGGACAGGGGGCGTCATCGGGTACGAGCAGTACTTC. The chain combines TRBV20-1 with TRBJ2-7; 11 positions agree with TRBD1. This CDR3 contains 16 residues. The junction had 9 bases not matched to a gene; V was cut back by 1 base and J by 4 bases. Germline loops: CDR1 DFQATT, CDR2 SNEGSKA (reference sequence).

This clonotype occurred many times. This chain joins TRBV10-3 and TRBJ2-7; TRBD1 aligns across 7 bases. Germline V gives CDR1 ENHRY, CDR2 SYGVKD. The trim removed 10 bases at V and 0 bases at J, leaving 3 bases unmatched. The length of the CDR3 is 12 residues. The CDR3 DNA reads TGTGCCACCCGGACAGGCTCCTACGAGCAGTACTTC. This codes for CATRTGSYEQYF.

This clonotype was found many times. J is TRBJ2-6 and V is TRBV12-3 or TRBV12-4; D unclear. The CDR3 extends over 14 amino acids. The ends were cut back, 5 bases at V and 0 bases at J, with 5 bases in the middle. CDR3 residues: CASSLHSGANVLTF. The CDR3 region has the DNA TGTGCCAGCAGTCTCCACTCTGGGGCCAACGTCCTGACTTTC.

This rearrangement joins TRBV2 to TRBJ2-1; D is perhaps TRBD1 (5 bases). Germline CDR1 reads SNHLY; CDR2 reads FYNNEI. V shed 2 bases and J shed 1 base, with 9 bases lying between them. The CDR3 is 15 residues long. The CDR3: CASSENAGSYNEQFF. As DNA, the CDR3 is TGTGCCAGCAGTGAAAACGCAGGGTCCTACAATGAGCAGTTCTTC.

The chain is built from TRBV18 and TRBJ2-7; 10 bases match TRBD1. V dropped 3 bases and J dropped 5; count of bases not matched to a gene: 10. The germline V gene encodes CDR1 KGHSH and CDR2 LQKENI. The CDR3 totals 16 residues. The DNA for the CDR3 is TGTGCCAGCTCACCTTCAGCAGGGACAGGGGTCGACGAGCAGTACTTC. Translating it yields CASSPSAGTGVDEQYF.

CDR3 nucleotide sequence: TGCGCCAGCAGCCCACCGACAGGGGCCAACACTGAAGCTTTCTTT. Translated: CASSPPTGANTEAFF. The V gene is TRBV5-1, the J gene TRBJ1-1, with 8 bases that match TRBD1. CDR3 size: 15 residues. Germline values: CDR1 SGHRS, CDR2 YFSETQ. With 4 bases clipped from V and 2 bases from J, the junction kept 7 bases outside the gene matches.

This clonotype occurred a few times. This chain uses TRBV4-1 with TRBJ1-1; D unclear. Germline-derived CDR1 and CDR2 are MGHRA and YSYEKL. The CDR3 contains 14 residues. Trimming shortened V by 3 bases and J by 6 bases, and 14 bases separated the two germline ends. The CDR3 is CASSQGNRGSEAFF. CDR3 DNA sequence: TGCGCCAGCAGCCAGGGGAACAGAGGGTCTGAAGCTTTCTTT.

Ten or more counts support this clonotype. This sequence joins TRBV6-1 and TRBJ2-4; D remains ambiguous. V was pared by 2 bases and J by 6 bases, with 5 bases between. CDR3 length: 12 residues. CDR1 is MNHNS, CDR2 SASEGT, per germline. CDR3 DNA sequence: TGTGCCAGCAGTGAATACGGAAACATTCAGTACTTC. Translated: CASSEYGNIQYF.

The V call is TRBV19, the J call TRBJ2-4, with D perhaps given as TRBD1 or TRBD2 (7 bases each). V was cut by 5 bases and J by 10 bases, with 15 bases left in between. There are 13 residues in the CDR3. From germline, CDR1 is LNHDA and CDR2 SQIVND (reference sequence). The chain's CDR3 is CASSDREGIIQYF. The CDR3, as DNA: TGTGCCAGTAGTGACAGGGAGGGAATTATTCAGTACTTC.

This clonotype was detected many times. The rearrangement links TRBV12-3 or TRBV12-4 to TRBJ2-7; D is unclear. With 3 bases removed from V and 10 bases from J, the gap between germline ends came to 13 bases. The CDR3 length is 12 residues. CDR3 in amino acids: CASSFLPGDQYF. CDR3 bases: TGTGCCAGCAGTTTTCTCCCCGGAGATCAGTACTTC.

This clonotype was counted at least ten times. Here the CDR3 DNA reads TGTGCCAGCAGTTACGACCTAGCGGGTAGCTCCTACGAGCAGTACTTC. Encoded protein: CASSYDLAGSSYEQYF. The chain has TRBV6-2 or TRBV6-3 and TRBJ2-7; 8 bases align to TRBD2. The germline gives CDR1 MNHEY, CDR2 SVGEGT. The V segment lost 2 bases and the J segment 0 bases; nucleotides outside the gene matches: 6. This CDR3 has 16 residues.

In its sample, this clonotype was seen many times. The chain recombines TRBV28 with TRBJ1-5; possible D gene TRBD1, 6 bases. This CDR3 spans 14 amino acids. V was pared by 8 bases and J by 3 bases, with 14 bases between. Germline CDR1 is MDHEN and CDR2 is SYDVKM. The CDR3 region has the DNA TGTGCCAGCGTCAGGGGAAGAAACAATCAGCCCCAGCATTTT. Translated: CASVRGRNNQPQHF.

Ten or more counts support this clonotype. The chain carries TRBV5-1 and TRBJ1-1; 8 bases map to TRBD1. This CDR3 is built from 14 residues. V was clipped by 3 bases and J by 5 bases; unmatched bases: 6. The germline CDR1 and CDR2 sequences are SGHRS and YFSETQ. The DNA of the CDR3 is TGCGCCAGCAGCTGGGGACAGGTGGGGACTGAAGCTTTCTTT. This codes for CASSWGQVGTEAFF.